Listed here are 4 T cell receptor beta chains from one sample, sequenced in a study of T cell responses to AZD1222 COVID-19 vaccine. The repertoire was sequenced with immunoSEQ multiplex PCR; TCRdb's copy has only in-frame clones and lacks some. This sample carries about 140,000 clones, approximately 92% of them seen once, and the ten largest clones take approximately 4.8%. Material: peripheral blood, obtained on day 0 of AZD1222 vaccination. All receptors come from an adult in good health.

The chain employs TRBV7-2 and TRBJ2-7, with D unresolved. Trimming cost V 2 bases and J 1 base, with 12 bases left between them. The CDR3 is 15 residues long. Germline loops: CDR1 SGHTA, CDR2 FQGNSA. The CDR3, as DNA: TGTGCCAGCAGCTTACTGTGGAGTAGGTCCTACGAGCAGTACTTC. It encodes CASSLLWSRSYEQYF.

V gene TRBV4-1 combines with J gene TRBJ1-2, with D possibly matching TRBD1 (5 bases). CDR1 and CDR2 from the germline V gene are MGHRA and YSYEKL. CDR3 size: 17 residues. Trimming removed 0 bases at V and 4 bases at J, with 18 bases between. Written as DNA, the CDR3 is TGCGCCAGCAGCCAAGATTACAGGAGGTCCCTTGCCTATGGCTACACCTTC. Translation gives CASSQDYRRSLAYGYTF.

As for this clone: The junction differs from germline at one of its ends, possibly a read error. The CDR3 DNA follows: TGCGCCAGCAGCTTGGCTGGGGGGGCCTCCTCCAATGAGCAGTTCTTC. Encoded protein: CASSLAGGASSNEQFF. The V gene is TRBV5-1, the J gene TRBJ2-1, with D maybe TRBD2 (7 bases). CDR1 is SGHRS, CDR2 YFSETQ, per germline. This CDR3 has 16 amino acids.

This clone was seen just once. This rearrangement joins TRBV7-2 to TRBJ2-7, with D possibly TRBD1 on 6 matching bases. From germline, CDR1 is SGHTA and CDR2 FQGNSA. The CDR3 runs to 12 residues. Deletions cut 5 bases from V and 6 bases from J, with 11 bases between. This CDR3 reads CASSPGQFEQYF. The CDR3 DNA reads TGTGCCAGCAGCCCCGGACAGTTCGAGCAGTACTTC.